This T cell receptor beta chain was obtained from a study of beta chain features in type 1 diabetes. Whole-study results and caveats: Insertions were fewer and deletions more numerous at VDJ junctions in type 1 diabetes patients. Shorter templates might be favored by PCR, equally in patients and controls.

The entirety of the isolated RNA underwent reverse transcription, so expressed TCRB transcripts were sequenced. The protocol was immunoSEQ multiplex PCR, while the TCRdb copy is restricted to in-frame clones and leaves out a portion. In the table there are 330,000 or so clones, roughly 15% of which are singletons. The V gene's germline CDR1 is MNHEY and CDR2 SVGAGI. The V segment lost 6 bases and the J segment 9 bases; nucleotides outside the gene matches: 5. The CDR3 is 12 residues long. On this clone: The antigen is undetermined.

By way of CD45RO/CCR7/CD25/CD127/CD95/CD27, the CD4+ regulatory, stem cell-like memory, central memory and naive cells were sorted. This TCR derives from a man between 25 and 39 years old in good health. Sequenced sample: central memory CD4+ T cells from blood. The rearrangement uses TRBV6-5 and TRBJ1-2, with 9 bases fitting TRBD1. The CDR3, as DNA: TGTGCCAGCAGCCAGGACAGGGGCAGCTACACCTTC. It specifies CASSQDRGSYTF.